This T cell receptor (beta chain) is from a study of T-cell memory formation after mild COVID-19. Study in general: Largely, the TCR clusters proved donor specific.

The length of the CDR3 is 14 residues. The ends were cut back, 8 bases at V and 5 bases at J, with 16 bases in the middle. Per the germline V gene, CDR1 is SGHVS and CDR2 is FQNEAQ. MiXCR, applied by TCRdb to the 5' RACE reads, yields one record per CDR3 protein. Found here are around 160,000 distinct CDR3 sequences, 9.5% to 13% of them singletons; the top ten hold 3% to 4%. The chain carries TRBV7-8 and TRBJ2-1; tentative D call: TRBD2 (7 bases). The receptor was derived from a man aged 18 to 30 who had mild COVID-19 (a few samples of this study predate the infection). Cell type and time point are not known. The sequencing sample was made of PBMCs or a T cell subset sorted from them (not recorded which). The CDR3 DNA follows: TGTGCCAGCGGTCTGACGGGGGGCGACAATGAGCAGTTCTTC. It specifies CASGLTGGDNEQFF.